The 5 T cell receptor beta chains below come from one sample, sequenced in a study of T-cell reconstitution after alpha-beta-depleted transplantation in children. Using unique molecular identifiers, the investigators prepared the TCRbeta library. MiXCR was run by TCRdb on the PCR reads, yielding one entry per CDR3 protein. The sample lists around 580,000 distinct CDR3 sequences, roughly 27% occurring once. The sequencing used PBMCs, collected before TCRalphabeta/CD19-depleted stem cell transplant. These TCRs come from a boy under two years old with Wiskott-Aldrich syndrome, due to receive a stem cell transplant.

This clonotype was picked up a small number of times. The DNA of the CDR3 is TGCGCCAGCAGCTTGGCCTACGGTCGGGTGAACACTGAAGCTTTCTTT. Translation: CASSLAYGRVNTEAFF. This chain uses TRBV5-1 with TRBJ1-1; unclear D gene. V was clipped by 0 bases and J by 0 bases, with 12 bases between them. In germline, CDR1 is SGHRS, CDR2 YFSETQ. This CDR3 has 16 amino acids.

The table lists this clonotype with a few counts. The DNA of the CDR3 is TGTGCCAGCAGCCAAGCAGCGGGCTCGAACACCGGGGAGCTGTTTTTT. Translated, it gives CASSQAAGSNTGELFF. The genes are TRBV3-1 and TRBJ2-2, with D possibly matching TRBD2 (6 bases). V shed 1 base and J shed 0 bases, with 9 bases lying between them. The length of the CDR3 is 16 residues. Germline V gives CDR1 LGHDT, CDR2 YNNKEL (reference sequence).

The chain joins TRBV5-1 to TRBJ2-5, with D unresolved. The CDR3 consists of 13 residues. Germline CDR1 reads SGHRS; CDR2 reads YFSETQ. V was pared by 1 base and J by 2 bases, with 6 bases between. CDR3 protein: CASSLPQQETQYF. The CDR3 DNA follows: TGCGCCAGCAGCTTGCCACAGCAAGAGACCCAGTACTTC.

This clonotype appeared a few times. The chain carries TRBV12-3 or TRBV12-4 and TRBJ1-1, with D uncertain. This CDR3 spans 14 amino acids. Trimming pared 3 bases from V and 1 base from J, leaving 9 bases between. The CDR3 region has the DNA TGTGCCAGCAGTTTTCTTCGGGGGAACACTGAAGCTTTCTTT. It specifies CASSFLRGNTEAFF.

The genes are TRBV20-1 and TRBJ2-3; TRBD2 matches 7 bases. The CDR3 runs to 15 residues. The J segment lost 0 bases and the V segment lost 3 bases, leaving 6 bases of the junction unmatched. From germline, CDR1 is DFQATT and CDR2 SNEGSKA (reference sequence). CDR3 in amino acids: CSASRGGTSTDTQYF. Written as DNA, the CDR3 is TGCAGTGCTAGTAGGGGAGGGACTAGCACAGATACGCAGTATTTT.